This is a list of T cell receptor beta chains from one sample in a study of blood T cells in healthy people across ages. TCRdb reprocessed the 5' RACE reads with MiXCR, giving one entry per CDR3 protein. The sample includes about 1.6 million distinct CDR3 sequences, 34% of them seen just once. Sequencing input: blood. The receptors were gathered from a woman aged 25 to 39 in good health. Both conserved end residues are part of each CDR3. The D gene is left open where the match is weak. Clone size is shown for a subset of rows, as once, few, many or a class of expanded clone.

>TRBJ1-4|TRBV4-1|TRBD1|NA
CASSHPGQNEKLFF
TGCGCCAGCAGCCATCCGGGACAGAATGAAAAACTGTTTTTT
>TRBJ2-7|TRBV3-1|TRBD1|few
CASSQTGAVPGEQYF
TGTGCCAGCAGCCAAACAGGGGCGGTTCCGGGAGAGCAGTACTTC
>TRBJ1-1|TRBV30|NA|NA
CARVTRGAEAFF
TGTGCCCGAGTCACAAGAGGCGCTGAAGCTTTCTTT
>TRBJ1-2|TRBV6-6|TRBD1|many
CASSGEGAGGYTF
TGTGCCAGCAGCGGGGAGGGGGCCGGTGGCTACACCTTC
>TRBJ2-3|TRBV28|NA|NA
CASSLRGALNTDTQYF
TGTGCCAGCAGTTTACGAGGGGCTCTCAACACAGATACGCAGTATTTT
>TRBJ2-7|TRBV20-1|NA|once
CSARPILSNYEQYF
TGCAGTGCTAGGCCGATCCTTTCAAACTACGAGCAGTACTTC
>TRBJ2-2|TRBV7-9|NA|few
CASSPRADTGELFF
TGTGCCAGCAGCCCTAGGGCCGACACCGGGGAGCTGTTTTTT
>TRBJ2-7|TRBV9|NA|many
CASSVGASYEQYF
TGTGCCAGCAGCGTAGGCGCGTCCTACGAGCAGTACTTC
>TRBJ1-3|TRBV9|TRBD1|NA
CASSVAGQVGNTIYF
TGTGCCAGCAGCGTAGCAGGACAGGTCGGAAACACCATATATTTT
>TRBJ2-7|TRBV5-1|NA|NA
CASSSVSGAFSYEQYF
TGCGCCAGCAGCTCCGTGTCGGGGGCTTTCTCCTACGAGCAGTACTTC
>TRBJ1-1|TRBV15|NA|few
CATSSGLPGAEAFF
TGTGCCACCAGCAGTGGACTCCCTGGCGCTGAAGCTTTCTTT
>TRBJ2-2|TRBV12-3/TRBV12-4|TRBD2|few
CASRLTSGVYGELFF
TGTGCCAGCAGGTTGACCAGCGGGGTTTACGGGGAGCTGTTTTTT
>TRBJ1-3|TRBV5-1|NA|NA
CASSLDGVPGNTIYF
TGCGCCAGCAGCTTGGACGGGGTTCCTGGAAACACCATATATTTT
>TRBJ2-1|TRBV25-1|NA|NA
CASSSDRKGYNEQFF
TGTGCCAGCAGCTCTGACAGGAAGGGGTACAATGAGCAGTTCTTC
>TRBJ1-2|TRBV2|NA|NA
CANPPWEGNYGYTF
TGTGCCAACCCGCCATGGGAGGGTAACTATGGCTACACCTTC
>TRBJ2-7|TRBV7-9|NA|few
CASSFASPLYREQYF
TGTGCCAGCAGCTTCGCCTCCCCTTTGTATCGCGAGCAGTACTTC
>TRBJ2-1|TRBV10-1|NA|NA
CASSPRPAYEQFF
TGCGCCAGCAGTCCACGACCGGCGTATGAGCAGTTCTTC
>TRBJ1-1|TRBV4-1|TRBD1|many
CASSPGQGAEAFF
TGTGCCAGCAGCCCCGGACAGGGAGCCGAAGCTTTCTTT
>TRBJ2-7|TRBV9|TRBD1|many
CASSVGDRVYEQYF
TGTGCCAGCAGTGTGGGGGACAGGGTCTACGAGCAGTACTTC
>TRBJ1-1|TRBV20-1|NA|NA
CSATRQDTEAFF
TGCAGTGCAACAAGACAGGACACTGAAGCTTTCTTT
>TRBJ2-6|TRBV19|NA|NA
CASTGVRGANVLTF
TGTGCCAGTACTGGGGTTCGTGGGGCCAACGTCCTGACTTTC
>TRBJ1-2|TRBV20-1|NA|NA
CSAREGFGYTF
TGCAGTGCTAGGGAGGGGTTTGGCTACACCTTC
>TRBJ2-4|TRBV12-3/TRBV12-4|NA|NA
CASSYEDIQYF
TGTGCCAGCAGTTACGAGGACATTCAGTACTTC
>TRBJ2-7|TRBV27|TRBD1|NA
CASRPGQGWYEQYF
TGTGCCAGCAGGCCCGGACAGGGGTGGTACGAGCAGTACTTC
>TRBJ2-3|TRBV28|NA|NA
CASSLWGDGVGRADTQYF
TGTGCCAGCAGTTTATGGGGGGACGGGGTGGGACGCGCGGATACGCAGTATTTT